This passage covers 24 T cell receptor beta chains from one sample sequenced in a study of metastatic and nonmetastatic thyroid tumors. Thyroid surgery had not been preceded by any treatment in any patient. TCRdb reprocessed the PCR reads via MiXCR. The sample has roughly 3,900 clones; about a third are singletons. Sequencing was carried out using tumor tissue. The receptors stem from a female donor with papillary thyroid cancer or a benign thyroid nodule (not recorded which). Some clones in this sample may be carry-over from other donors' samples.

The chain's CDR3 is CSGLQGLQGYTF. The CDR3 DNA follows: TGCAGTGGCCTACAGGGGCTACAAGGCTACACCTTC. The rearrangement links TRBV20-1 to TRBJ1-2, with 7 bases lining up with TRBD1. In germline, CDR1 is DFQATT, CDR2 SNEGSKA (reference sequence). V was pared by 7 bases and J by 8 bases, with 10 bases of the junction left unmatched. The CDR3 spans 12 residues.

The chain's CDR3 is CASGWGQGATNEKLFF. CDR3 DNA: TGCGCCAGCGGGTGGGGTCAGGGCGCAACTAATGAAAAACTGTTTTTT. This chain uses TRBV5-1 with TRBJ1-4; D possibly corresponds to TRBD1 (5 bases). The V end was cut by 7 bases, the J end by 0 bases, with 16 bases between. Per germline, CDR1 SGHRS and CDR2 YFSETQ. CDR3 length: 16 amino acids. The full variable domain, rest sourced from reference TRBV5-1 and TRBJ1-4, is KAGVTQTPRYLIKTRGQQVTLSCSPISGHRSVSWYQQTPGQGLQFLFEYFSETQRNKGNFPGRFSGRQFSNSRSEMNVSTLELGDSALYLCASGWGQGATNEKLFFGSGTQLSVL.

The chain joins TRBV6-1 to TRBJ1-2; D remains ambiguous. Between the trimmed V and J ends, which lost 7 bases and 11 bases, there was a span of 20 bases. The CDR3 extends over 13 amino acids. Germline CDR1 MNHNS, CDR2 SASEGT. The CDR3 DNA reads as TGTGCCAGCACCCGGGCAGCCCGGGGAGGGTACACCTTC. As protein: CASTRAARGGYTF.

This clone turned up a few times. This sequence joins TRBV24-1 and TRBJ1-6; possible D gene TRBD1, 5 bases. The CDR3 runs 20 residues. The germline gives CDR1 KGHDR, CDR2 SFDVKD. V was cut by 9 bases and J by 6 bases, with 32 bases left in between. The CDR3 DNA reads as TGTGCCACCTGGGTTACTTGGATAGCGGAGGGGACGTTTTTTAATTCACCCCTCCACTTT. It codes for CATWVTWIAEGTFFNSPLHF.

About this clone: The junction shows a germline mismatch at one end, possibly a read error. This sequence joins TRBV6-1 and TRBJ1-2, with D hard to call. The CDR3 length is 12 residues. The germline V gene has CDR1 MNHNS and CDR2 SASEGT. The CDR3 is CASSERSYVYTF. The CDR3 nucleotides read TGTGCCAGCAGTGAAAGGTCCTATGTCTACACCTTC.

The V gene is TRBV20-1, the J gene TRBJ2-7, with TRBD2 matching over 10 bases. CDR1 and CDR2 from the germline V gene are DFQATT and SNEGSKA (reference sequence). The length of the CDR3 is 15 residues. Trimming removed 5 bases from V and 2 bases from J; junction bases left unmatched: 9. This chain's CDR3 is CSAAEIAGGAYEQYF. Here the CDR3 DNA reads TGCAGTGCTGCGGAGATAGCGGGAGGCGCCTACGAGCAGTACTTC.

This clone was counted a few times. CDR3 residues: CAISGIEGLINEQYF. The DNA of the CDR3 is TGTGCCATCAGTGGTATAGAAGGGTTGATCAACGAGCAGTACTTC. The V gene is TRBV10-3, the J gene TRBJ2-7, with unresolved D. The CDR3 is 15 amino acids. Deletions cut 4 bases from V and 5 bases from J, with 18 bases between. From germline, CDR1 is ENHRY and CDR2 SYGVKD.

This clone has only a few counts. The chain is built from TRBV19 and TRBJ2-7, with TRBD1 as a possible D gene (6 bases). V lost 5 bases and J lost 3, with 11 bases in between. This CDR3 region has 13 residues. Germline V gene data show CDR1 as LNHDA and CDR2 as SQIVND (reference sequence). As DNA, the CDR3 is TGTGCCAGTAGTTTGGACAGCGGCTACGAGCAGTACTTC. As protein: CASSLDSGYEQYF.

This clone has more than one count but fewer than ten. This rearrangement joins TRBV6-1 to TRBJ1-3; D is possibly TRBD1 (5 bases). Germline lookup yields CDR1 MNHNS and CDR2 SASEGT. Trimming left V 3 bases short and J 4 bases short, with 10 bases between. This CDR3 region has 14 residues. For the CDR3, the DNA is TGTGCCAGCAGTGACGGGGGTGCGGGAAACACCATATATTTT. Its translation is CASSDGGAGNTIYF.

This clone was counted between two and nine times. The V gene is TRBV19, the J gene TRBJ1-3; a possible D gene is TRBD1 (6 bases). CDR1 is LNHDA, CDR2 SQIVND, per germline (reference sequence). Trimming pared 5 bases from V and 4 bases from J, leaving 12 bases between. The CDR3 is made up of 14 amino acids. CDR3 amino acids: CASSPNRAGNTIYF. Written as DNA, the CDR3 is TGTGCCAGTAGTCCTAACAGGGCCGGAAACACCATATATTTT.

There are a few counts of this clone. This sequence joins TRBV6-2 or TRBV6-3 and TRBJ1-2, with D perhaps TRBD1 (5 bases). The CDR3 has 11 residues. Trimming removed 8 bases from V and 8 bases from J, with 12 bases in between. Germline loops: CDR1 MNHEY, CDR2 SVGEGT. The CDR3 DNA follows: TGTGCCAGCGTCGACAGCTTCGGCTACACCTTC. It specifies CASVDSFGYTF.

Regarding this clone: The junction differs from germline at one of its ends, possibly a read error. The chain joins TRBV7-2 to TRBJ1-2; 10 bases fit TRBD1. Germline loops: CDR1 SGHTA, CDR2 FQGNSA. The CDR3 totals 14 residues. The CDR3 bases are TGTGCCAGAAGCTTGGGACAGGGGTTGAGTGGCTACACCTTC. This sequence encodes CARSLGQGLSGYTF.

The chain has TRBV28 and TRBJ2-1, with TRBD2 matching 10 bases. This CDR3 is 14 amino acids long. Germline V gives CDR1 MDHEN, CDR2 SYDVKM. V dropped 5 bases and J dropped 8; count of bases not matched to a gene: 6. This chain's CDR3 is CASSASGGGHEQFF. In nucleotides, the CDR3 is TGTGCCAGCAGTGCTAGCGGGGGCGGCCATGAGCAGTTCTTC.

The V gene is TRBV5-1, the J gene TRBJ2-1; 7 bases fit TRBD2. Trimming cost V 0 bases and J 4 bases; bases outside gene matches: 4. CDR1 and CDR2 (germline): SGHRS, YFSETQ. CDR3 length: 15 residues. The CDR3 region has the DNA TGCGCCAGCAGCTTGGGATCTAGCGGTTACAATGAGCAGTTCTTC. As protein: CASSLGSSGYNEQFF.

V usage is TRBV12-3 or TRBV12-4 and J usage is TRBJ1-2; the match to TRBD1 covers 9 bases. The CDR3 is 15 amino acids. After removal of 4 bases from V and 4 bases from J, the junction contained 7 bases not matched to a gene. DNA of the CDR3: TGTGCCAGCAGTTCACCCGACAGGGGGAGCTATGGCTACACCTTC. Protein sequence: CASSSPDRGSYGYTF.

The chain links TRBV6-1 to TRBJ2-3, with 9 nucleotides matching TRBD2. The CDR3 spans 15 residues. V was pared by 6 bases and J by 4 bases, with 8 bases of the junction left unmatched. Germline loops: CDR1 MNHNS, CDR2 SASEGT. The CDR3 reads CASRGGGGGADTQYF. CDR3 nucleotide sequence: TGTGCCAGCAGGGGTGGGGGCGGGGGGGCAGATACGCAGTATTTT.

The rearrangement joins TRBV12-3 or TRBV12-4 to TRBJ1-1; no clear D gene. V was shortened by 7 bases and J by 3 bases, with 18 bases between the two germline ends. CDR3 length: 15 residues. The CDR3 reads CASNSRERADTEAFF. The CDR3 nucleotides read TGTGCCAGCAATTCAAGGGAGCGGGCAGACACTGAAGCTTTCTTT.

This clone was recorded once. CDR3 loop: CASSLSRLEQFF. For the CDR3, the DNA is TGCGCCAGCAGCTTGAGTCGGTTGGAGCAGTTCTTC. V is TRBV5-1 and J is TRBJ2-1; the D is unclear. The CDR3 covers 12 residues. Trimming removed 1 base from V and 10 bases from J, with 9 bases in between. Germline V gene lookup returns CDR1 SGHRS and CDR2 YFSETQ. Together with reference TRBV5-1 and TRBJ2-1, the CDR3 gives the full variable domain: KAGVTQTPRYLIKTRGQQVTLSCSPISGHRSVSWYQQTPGQGLQFLFEYFSETQRNKGNFPGRFSGRQFSNSRSEMNVSTLELGDSALYLCASSLSRLEQFFGPGTRLTVL.

This clone was seen a few times. This chain connects TRBV19 to TRBJ2-2; 8 bases fit TRBD1. Per germline, CDR1 LNHDA and CDR2 SQIVND (reference sequence). J lost 8 bases, V lost 3 bases, and 5 bases had no gene match. The CDR3 has 14 amino acids. The CDR3 reads CASSIGQGTGELFF. CDR3 bases: TGTGCCAGTAGTATCGGACAGGGAACGGGGGAGCTGTTTTTT. The whole variable domain, remainder taken from reference TRBV19 and TRBJ2-2, is DGGITQSPKYLFRKEGQNVTLSCEQNLNHDAMYWYRQDPGQGLRLIYYSQIVNDFQKGDIAEGYSVSREKKESFPLTVTSAQKNPTAFYLCASSIGQGTGELFFGEGSRLTVL.

This clone was found a few times. The J gene is TRBJ2-6, the V gene TRBV6-2 or TRBV6-3, with TRBD1 matching over 7 bases. V gave up 2 bases and J gave up 1 base; unmatched junction bases: 5. This CDR3 spans 17 amino acids. Germline CDR1 and CDR2: MNHEY and SVGEGT. CDR3 protein: CASSYRDSLSGANVLTF. CDR3 coding DNA: TGTGCCAGCAGTTACAGGGACAGTCTATCTGGGGCCAACGTCCTGACTTTC.

The gene calls are TRBV6-5 and TRBJ2-5; 8 positions agree with TRBD2. With 2 bases clipped from V and 5 bases from J, the junction kept 1 base outside the gene matches. This CDR3 has 13 amino acids. Germline CDR1 reads MNHEY; CDR2 reads SVGAGI. The CDR3 loop reads CASSYRGRETQYF. The DNA for the CDR3 is TGTGCCAGCAGTTACCGCGGGAGGGAGACCCAGTACTTC.

The chain joins TRBV5-1 to TRBJ2-3; 9 bases match TRBD2. There are 15 residues in the CDR3. In germline, CDR1 is SGHRS, CDR2 YFSETQ. With 4 bases clipped from V and 3 bases from J, the junction kept 6 bases outside the gene matches. CDR3 DNA: TGCGCCAGCAGCAAGGAAGGACTAGCGACAGATACGCAGTATTTT. Its protein product is CASSKEGLATDTQYF.

The chain's CDR3 is CASSDKGATGELFF. The CDR3 DNA is TGTGCCAGCAGTGACAAGGGGGCCACCGGGGAGCTGTTTTTT. The chain combines TRBV6-4 with TRBJ2-2; 7 positions agree with TRBD1. The CDR3 totals 14 residues. Germline CDR1 reads MRHNA; CDR2 reads SNTAGT. J lost 4 bases, V lost 2 bases, and 1 base had no gene match.

This clone was observed a single time. The V gene is TRBV6-2 or TRBV6-3, the J gene TRBJ2-7; D possibly corresponds to TRBD1 (6 bases). The CDR3 runs 12 residues. V gave up 8 bases and J gave up 2 bases, with 10 bases separating them. Per germline, CDR1 MNHEY and CDR2 SVGEGT. CDR3 amino acids: CASLGQTYEQYF. CDR3 in DNA: TGTGCCAGCCTAGGACAGACCTACGAGCAGTACTTC.